This T cell receptor beta chain emerged from a study of blood T cell repertoires in COVID-19. Study information: COVID-19 samples from acute and convalescent phases originated in the United States, Italy and Spain. PBMCs, B-cell-depleted T cells, or T cells provided the cDNA or gDNA that made up the material.

Per the germline V gene, CDR1 is SGHKS and CDR2 is YYEKEE (reference sequence). With 5 bases clipped from V and 0 bases from J, the junction kept 7 bases outside the gene matches. CDR3 length: 16 residues. Sequencing was performed with immunoSEQ multiplex PCR; in TCRdb, only in-frame clones are kept and a portion is missing. The sample records 35,000 to 50,000 clones, 85% being singletons. The chain has TRBV5-5 and TRBJ1-3, with TRBD1 identical over 8 bases. This TCR derives from a woman in her 70s in a cohort sampled during active COVID-19. The sequenced sample was peripheral blood. In DNA, the CDR3 is TGTGCCAGCAGAATGACAGGGGTTAGCTCTGGAAACACCATATATTTT. Amino acids: CASRMTGVSSGNTIYF.